This TCR beta chain was recovered during a study of Tregs in tolerant kidney transplant recipients. Regarding the study as a whole: Validation in larger populations is needed because few patients were studied. Tregs expanded with activated donor B cells seemed most donor-specific.

Comment on this clone: Its specificity is unknown.

Germline lookup yields CDR1 SGHAT and CDR2 FQNNGV. Trimming cost V 2 bases and J 10 bases, with 9 bases left between them. The CDR3 is made up of 12 amino acids. Some clones are missing from TCRdb's copy, which holds only in-frame ones; the method was immunoSEQ multiplex PCR. The repertoire holds about 240,000 clones, around 81% seen once, with over 0.5% in the top ten. Thawed PBMCs were FACS-sorted into unstimulated CD4+CD25+CD127- regulatory T cells, CD4+CD25- non-regulatory cells, CD4 and CD8 cells. The specimen sequenced was CD4+ T cells from blood. This receptor was obtained from a human donor in good health. The chain couples TRBV11-2 to TRBJ2-1, with D tentatively TRBD1 (6 bases). This CDR3 is CASSLTGTEQFF. CDR3 DNA sequence: TGTGCCAGCAGCTTAACCGGGACAGAGCAGTTCTTC.